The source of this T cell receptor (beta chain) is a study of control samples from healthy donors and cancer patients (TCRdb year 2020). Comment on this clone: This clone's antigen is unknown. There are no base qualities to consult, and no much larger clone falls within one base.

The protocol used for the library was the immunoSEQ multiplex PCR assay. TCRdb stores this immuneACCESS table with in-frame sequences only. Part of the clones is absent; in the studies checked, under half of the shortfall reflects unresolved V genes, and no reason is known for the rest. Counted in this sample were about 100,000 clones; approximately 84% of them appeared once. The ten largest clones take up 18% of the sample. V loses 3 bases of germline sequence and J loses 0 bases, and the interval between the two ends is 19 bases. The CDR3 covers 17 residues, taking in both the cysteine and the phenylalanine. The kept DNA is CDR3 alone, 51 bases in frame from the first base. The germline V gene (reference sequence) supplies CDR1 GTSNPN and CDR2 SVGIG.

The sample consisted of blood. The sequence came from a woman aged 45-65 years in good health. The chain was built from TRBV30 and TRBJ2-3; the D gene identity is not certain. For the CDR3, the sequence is CAWRSFRQSISTDTQYF. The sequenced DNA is TGTGCCTGGAGAAGTTTTCGACAAAGCATTAGCACAGATACGCAGTATTTT.